This is a list of T cell receptor beta chains from one sample in a study of cytomegalovirus exposure and HLA in healthy donors. Libraries were prepared by immunoSEQ multiplex PCR; TCRdb keeps only in-frame clonotypes and omits some of them. The table records 150,000 to 200,000 clones, about 80% of them present only once. Input material: PBMCs. These receptors all come from a man younger than 35 in good health and CMV-seropositive. Each CDR3 is given with its conserved first and last residue. The D gene is left open where the match is weak. Clone sizes are given selectively: once, few, many, or a class where the clone is expanded.

d_gene	abundance	v_gene	j_gene	CDR3aa	CDR3nt
TRBD1	NA	TRBV28	TRBJ1-2	CASSKWTGVGSGYGYTF	TGTGCCAGCAGCAAATGGACAGGGGTCGGGAGTGGCTATGGCTACACCTTC
TRBD2	NA	TRBV28	TRBJ2-1	CASILQGAGEQFF	TGTGCCAGCATCCTGCAGGGAGCGGGAGAGCAGTTCTTC
TRBD2	NA	TRBV5-5	TRBJ2-7	CASSLARLLAGESSYEQYF	TGTGCCAGCAGCTTGGCCAGGTTACTAGCGGGAGAAAGCTCCTACGAGCAGTACTTC
NA	once	TRBV28	TRBJ1-2	CASSTQGRGYTF	TGTGCCAGCAGTACCCAGGGCCGGGGCTACACCTTC
TRBD2	NA	TRBV13	TRBJ2-7	CASSSKPGLAEYEQYF	TGTGCCAGCAGCTCTAAACCGGGACTAGCGGAGTACGAGCAGTACTTC
TRBD1	few	TRBV4-2	TRBJ2-5	CASSQGQGARQNQETQYF	TGTGCCAGCAGCCAAGGGCAGGGGGCGCGTCAAAACCAAGAGACCCAGTACTTC
TRBD2	NA	TRBV6-1	TRBJ2-5	CASSELAGGQETQYF	TGTGCCAGCAGTGAACTAGCGGGAGGGCAAGAGACCCAGTACTTC
TRBD2	NA	TRBV19	TRBJ2-5	CASSIGTSGYQETQYF	TGTGCCAGTAGTATTGGGACTAGCGGGTACCAAGAGACCCAGTACTTC
NA	NA	TRBV4-3	TRBJ2-2	CASSSRRQVTGELFF	TGCGCCAGCAGCTCCCGGCGACAGGTCACCGGGGAGCTGTTTTTT
TRBD2	once	TRBV29-1	TRBJ2-7	CSVEGLAGIAYEQYF	TGCAGCGTTGAAGGACTAGCGGGGATTGCCTACGAGCAGTACTTC
TRBD1	NA	TRBV30	TRBJ2-5	CAWSPPDREKETQYF	TGTGCCTGGAGTCCGCCGGACAGGGAAAAAGAGACCCAGTACTTC
TRBD1	NA	TRBV5-1	TRBJ2-7	CASSPRTGTFLEQYF	TGCGCCAGCAGCCCACGGACAGGGACCTTTCTCGAGCAGTACTTC
TRBD1	NA	TRBV16	TRBJ1-3	CASSQGTGTGNTIYF	TGTGCCAGCAGCCAAGGGACAGGGACTGGAAACACCATATATTTT
NA	NA	TRBV27	TRBJ2-3	CASSLFAGPAADTQYF	TGTGCCAGCAGTTTATTTGCGGGCCCAGCAGCAGATACGCAGTATTTT
TRBD1	NA	TRBV28	TRBJ2-7	CASSSGGVPGRDEQYF	TGTGCCAGCAGTTCAGGGGGCGTCCCCGGTAGGGACGAGCAGTACTTC
TRBD2	NA	TRBV5-4	TRBJ2-1	CASSPRTSGIGDEQFF	TGTGCCAGCAGCCCCCGGACTAGCGGGATTGGGGATGAGCAGTTCTTC
NA	NA	TRBV5-4	TRBJ2-3	CATSGGRPSTDTQYF	TGTGCCACCTCTGGGGGCAGGCCTAGCACAGATACGCAGTATTTT
NA	few	TRBV7-9	TRBJ2-7	CASSSPAVPTYEQYF	TGTGCCAGCAGCTCCCCGGCGGTACCGACCTACGAGCAGTACTTC
TRBD1	NA	TRBV28	TRBJ1-2	CASSFLDRAAGSGYTF	TGTGCCAGCAGTTTTTTGGACAGGGCCGCGGGATCTGGCTACACCTTC
TRBD1	NA	TRBV5-4	TRBJ1-1	CASAGQTDTEAFF	TGTGCCAGCGCGGGACAGACGGACACTGAAGCTTTCTTT
TRBD1	once	TRBV25-1	TRBJ1-2	CASSVFGGDSGYTF	TGTGCCAGCAGTGTATTCGGAGGGGACAGTGGCTACACCTTC
TRBD1	NA	TRBV7-2	TRBJ2-7	CASSQQGEISYEQYF	TGTGCCAGCAGCCAACAGGGGGAGATCTCCTACGAGCAGTACTTC
NA	NA	TRBV5-4	TRBJ2-3	CASSLDPGSGDTQYF	TGTGCCAGCAGCTTGGATCCAGGGTCCGGAGATACGCAGTATTTT
TRBD1	NA	TRBV27	TRBJ1-4	CASRGGQGGPSLEKLFF	TGTGCCAGCAGGGGGGGACAGGGGGGACCTTCGTTGGAGAAACTGTTTTTT
NA	NA	TRBV9	TRBJ1-1	CASSAPTGRNEAFF	TGTGCCAGCAGCGCCCCGACAGGCCGCAATGAAGCTTTCTTT
NA	few	TRBV6-5	TRBJ2-7	CASSWTAGEQYF	TGTGCCAGCAGTTGGACGGCGGGGGAGCAGTACTTC
NA	NA	TRBV6-6	TRBJ1-3	CASSHSPGGPGNTIYF	TGTGCCAGCAGCCATTCACCCGGGGGACCCGGAAACACCATATATTTT
TRBD1	NA	TRBV15	TRBJ2-7	CATSRRPGTGANEQYF	TGTGCCACCAGCCGCCGACCCGGGACAGGGGCCAACGAGCAGTACTTC
NA	once	TRBV4-1	TRBJ2-3	CASSQEVPAGAGTDTQYF	TGCGCCAGCAGCCAAGAGGTCCCGGCTGGAGCTGGCACAGATACGCAGTATTTT
TRBD1	NA	TRBV6-5	TRBJ2-7	CASSRGTGAYEQYF	TGTGCCAGCAGTAGGGGGACAGGGGCCTACGAGCAGTACTTC
NA	NA	TRBV20-1	TRBJ2-7	CSGGRIYEQYF	TGCAGTGGGGGCCGGATCTACGAGCAGTACTTC
TRBD2	NA	TRBV7-3	TRBJ2-1	CASSLGDGRGEQFF	TGTGCCAGCAGCTTAGGGGACGGGAGGGGTGAGCAGTTCTTC
NA	few	TRBV11-3	TRBJ2-3	CASSLADTTQYF	TGTGCCAGCAGCTTAGCGGACACTACGCAGTATTTT
TRBD2	many	TRBV6-1	TRBJ2-7	CASSEKLAGAYEQYF	TGTGCCAGCAGTGAAAAACTAGCGGGAGCCTACGAGCAGTACTTC
NA	NA	TRBV29-1	TRBJ2-1	CSVGGPEVGQFF	TGCAGCGTGGGAGGCCCCGAGGTTGGGCAGTTCTTC
NA	NA	TRBV4-1	TRBJ2-7	CASSQDPLTYEQYF	TGCGCCAGCAGCCAAGACCCCCTTACCTACGAGCAGTACTTC
NA	NA	TRBV5-6	TRBJ1-1	CASSRLQGLEAFF	TGTGCCAGCAGCCGGCTACAGGGCCTTGAAGCTTTCTTT
TRBD2	NA	TRBV5-6	TRBJ2-1	CASSLQTGGLYNEQFF	TGTGCCAGCAGCTTGCAGACGGGAGGGCTTTACAATGAGCAGTTCTTC
TRBD2	NA	TRBV5-1	TRBJ2-7	CASSWGLAGGGEQYF	TGCGCCAGCAGCTGGGGACTAGCGGGAGGAGGCGAGCAGTACTTC
TRBD1	NA	TRBV6-5	TRBJ1-5	CASSWDRAQPQHF	TGTGCCAGCAGCTGGGACAGGGCGCAGCCCCAGCATTTT
TRBD2	NA	TRBV6-5	TRBJ2-1	CASIAGEGDEQFF	TGTGCCAGCATAGCGGGAGAAGGGGATGAGCAGTTCTTC
TRBD1	NA	TRBV7-3	TRBJ2-7	CASSSGTGSYEQYF	TGTGCCAGCAGCTCCGGGACAGGGTCCTACGAGCAGTACTTC
NA	NA	TRBV5-1	TRBJ1-1	CASSLTAGSTEAFF	TGCGCCAGCAGCTTGACGGCAGGGTCCACTGAAGCTTTCTTT
TRBD2	NA	TRBV13	TRBJ2-7	CASSLGRGLADLEQYF	TGTGCCAGCAGCTTAGGCCGGGGACTAGCGGACCTCGAGCAGTACTTC
NA	NA	TRBV6-4	TRBJ1-1	CASSDSENTEAFF	TGTGCCAGCAGTGATTCAGAGAACACTGAAGCTTTCTTT
NA	NA	TRBV9	TRBJ2-7	CASSVGSGGYEQYF	TGTGCCAGCAGCGTAGGCAGCGGAGGCTACGAGCAGTACTTC
TRBD1	NA	TRBV6-5	TRBJ1-5	CASRDRGSNQPQHF	TGTGCCAGCAGGGACAGGGGGAGCAATCAGCCCCAGCATTTT
TRBD1	NA	TRBV7-9	TRBJ2-1	CAWTGTDNEQFF	TGTGCCTGGACCGGGACAGACAATGAGCAGTTCTTC